This T cell receptor (beta chain) appears in the sequencing data of a study of T cells in Graves' hyperthyroidism and ophthalmopathy. Study-level background: The blood sample was taken at first diagnosis, before treatment began.

This CDR3 is 14 amino acids long. Per germline, CDR1 MNHEY and CDR2 SVGEGT. V was trimmed by 5 bases and J by 8 bases, leaving 16 bases between them. There were TCR beta CDR3 regions amplified from RNA transcripts. First-round RT-PCR targeting the TCR CDR3 was performed with the HTBI primer set. Each CDR3 protein is one row after TCRdb ran MiXCR on the multiplex PCR reads. Among 660,000 or so distinct CDR3 sequences listed, 20% were seen once. In its sample, this clonotype was seen a few times. The sample was blood. The V call is TRBV6-2 or TRBV6-3, the J call TRBJ2-1; a weak D match, TRBD2 (6 bases). This receptor was obtained from a man aged 30 to 45 with Graves' ophthalmopathy. In DNA form, the CDR3 reads TGTGCCAGCAGTACCTTGACTAGTACCCATGAGCAGTTCTTC. Its protein is CASSTLTSTHEQFF.